This T cell receptor beta chain was sequenced in a study of radiotherapy plus CTLA-4 blockade in lung cancer. Whole-study findings and limits: TCR clones from tumors expanded in blood after radiotherapy plus ipilimumab.

To note about this clone: Its antigen is not known.

V was shortened by 3 bases and J by 4 bases, with 9 bases between the two germline ends. The CDR3 runs 13 residues. The method was immunoSEQ multiplex PCR; TCRdb's version includes in-frame clones alone and lacks a portion of them. The sample holds around 99,000 clones, 88% seen once. V gene TRBV23-1 combines with J gene TRBJ1-2; D not certain. TRBV23-1 is reported as an ORF; its role is uncertain. Specimen: peripheral blood, collected from a patient treated with radiotherapy plus ipilimumab. The clonotype was recovered from a human donor with non-small cell lung cancer that progressed on radiotherapy plus ipilimumab. The CDR3 here is CASSQGSGYGYTF. The CDR3 nucleotides are TGCGCCAGCAGTCAGGGCAGCGGCTATGGCTACACCTTC.